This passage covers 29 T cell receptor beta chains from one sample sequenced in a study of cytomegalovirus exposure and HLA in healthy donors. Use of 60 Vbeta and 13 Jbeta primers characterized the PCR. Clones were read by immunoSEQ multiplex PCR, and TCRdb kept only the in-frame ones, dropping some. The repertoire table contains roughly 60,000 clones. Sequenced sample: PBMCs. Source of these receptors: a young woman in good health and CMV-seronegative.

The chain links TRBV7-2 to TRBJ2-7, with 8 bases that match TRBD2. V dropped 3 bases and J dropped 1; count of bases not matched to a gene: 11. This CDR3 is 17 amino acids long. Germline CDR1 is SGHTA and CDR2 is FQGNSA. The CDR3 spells CASSLGSGGAFSYEQYF. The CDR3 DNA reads TGTGCCAGCAGCTTGGGGAGCGGGGGAGCATTTTCCTACGAGCAGTACTTC.

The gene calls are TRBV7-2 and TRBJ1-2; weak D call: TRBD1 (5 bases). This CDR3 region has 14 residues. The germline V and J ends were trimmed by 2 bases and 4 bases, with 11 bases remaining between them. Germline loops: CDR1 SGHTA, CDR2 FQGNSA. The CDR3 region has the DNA TGTGCCAGCAGCTTATTCGAGACAGCCTATGGCTACACCTTC. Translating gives CASSLFETAYGYTF.

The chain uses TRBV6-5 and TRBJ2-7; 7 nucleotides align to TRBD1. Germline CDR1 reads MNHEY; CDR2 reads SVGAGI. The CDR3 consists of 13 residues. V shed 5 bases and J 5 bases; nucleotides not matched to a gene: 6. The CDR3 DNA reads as TGTGCCAGCAGTCCGACAGGGATCGACGAGCAGTACTTC. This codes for CASSPTGIDEQYF.

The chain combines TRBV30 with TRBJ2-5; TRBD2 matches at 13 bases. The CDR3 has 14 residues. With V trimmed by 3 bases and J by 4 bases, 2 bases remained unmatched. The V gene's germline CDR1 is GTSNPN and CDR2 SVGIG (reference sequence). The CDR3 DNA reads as TGTGCCTGGAGACTAGCGGGAGGGCTAGAGACCCAGTACTTC. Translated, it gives CAWRLAGGLETQYF.

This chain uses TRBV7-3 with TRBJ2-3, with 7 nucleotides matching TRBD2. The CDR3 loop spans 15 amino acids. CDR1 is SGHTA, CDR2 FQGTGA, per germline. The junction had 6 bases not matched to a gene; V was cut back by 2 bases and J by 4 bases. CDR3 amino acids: CASSLSGGSPDTQYF. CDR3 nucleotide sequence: TGTGCCAGCAGCTTATCTGGCGGGAGCCCAGATACGCAGTATTTT.

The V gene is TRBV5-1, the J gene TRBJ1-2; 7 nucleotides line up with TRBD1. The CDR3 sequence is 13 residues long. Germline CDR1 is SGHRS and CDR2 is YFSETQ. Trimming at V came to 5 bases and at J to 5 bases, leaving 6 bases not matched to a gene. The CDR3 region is CASSYDREYGYTF. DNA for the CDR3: TGCGCCAGCAGTTACGACAGGGAGTATGGCTACACCTTC.

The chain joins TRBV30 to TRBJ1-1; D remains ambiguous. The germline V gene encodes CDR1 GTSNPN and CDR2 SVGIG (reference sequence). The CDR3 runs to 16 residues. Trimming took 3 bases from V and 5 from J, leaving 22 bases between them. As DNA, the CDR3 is TGTGCCTGGAGCTACCCGCGGGTTCGAGGTCATACTGAAGCTTTCTTT. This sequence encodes CAWSYPRVRGHTEAFF. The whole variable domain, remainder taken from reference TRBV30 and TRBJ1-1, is SQTIHQWPATLVQPVGSPLSLECTVEGTSNPNLYWYRQAAGRGLQLLFYSVGIGQISSEVPQNLSASRPQDRQFILSSKKLLLSDSGFYLCAWSYPRVRGHTEAFFGQGTRLTVV.

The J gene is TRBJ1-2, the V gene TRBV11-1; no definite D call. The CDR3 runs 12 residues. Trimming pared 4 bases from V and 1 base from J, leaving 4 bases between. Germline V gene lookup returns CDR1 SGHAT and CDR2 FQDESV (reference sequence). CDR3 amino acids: CASSSVNYGYTF. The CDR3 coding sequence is TGTGCCAGCAGCTCCGTTAACTATGGCTACACCTTC. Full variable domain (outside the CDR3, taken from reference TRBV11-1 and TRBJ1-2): EAEVAQSPRYKITEKSQAVAFWCDPISGHATLYWYRQILGQGPELLVQFQDESVVDDSQLPKDRFSAERLKGVDSTLKIQPAELGDSAMYLCASSSVNYGYTFGSGTRLTVV.

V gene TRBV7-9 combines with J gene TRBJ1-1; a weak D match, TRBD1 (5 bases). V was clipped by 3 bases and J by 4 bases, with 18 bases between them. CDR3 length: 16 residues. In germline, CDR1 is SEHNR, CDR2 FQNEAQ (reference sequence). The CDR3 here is CASSLVSDRGTTEAFF. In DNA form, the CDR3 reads TGTGCCAGCAGCTTGGTTTCTGACCGGGGGACCACTGAAGCTTTCTTT.

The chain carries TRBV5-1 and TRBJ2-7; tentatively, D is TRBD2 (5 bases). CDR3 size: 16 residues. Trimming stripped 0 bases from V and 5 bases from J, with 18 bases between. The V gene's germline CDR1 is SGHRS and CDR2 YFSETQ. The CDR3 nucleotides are TGCGCCAGCAGCTTGGTGACCGGGATGCGTGGGGACGAGCAGTACTTC. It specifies CASSLVTGMRGDEQYF.

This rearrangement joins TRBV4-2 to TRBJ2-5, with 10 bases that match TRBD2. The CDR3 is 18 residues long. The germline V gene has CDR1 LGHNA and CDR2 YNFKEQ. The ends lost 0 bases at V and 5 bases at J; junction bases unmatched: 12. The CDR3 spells CASSQDLSGGAPVETQYF. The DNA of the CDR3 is TGTGCCAGCAGCCAAGATCTGAGCGGGGGGGCCCCGGTGGAGACCCAGTACTTC.

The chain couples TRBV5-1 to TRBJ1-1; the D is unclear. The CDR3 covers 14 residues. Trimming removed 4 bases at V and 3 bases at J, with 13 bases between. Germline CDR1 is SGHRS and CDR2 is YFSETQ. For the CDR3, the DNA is TGCGCCAGCAGCACCCCCGACGGGGACACTGAAGCTTTCTTT. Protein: CASSTPDGDTEAFF.

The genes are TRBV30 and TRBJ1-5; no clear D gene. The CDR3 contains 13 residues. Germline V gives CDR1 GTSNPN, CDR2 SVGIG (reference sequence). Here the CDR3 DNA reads TGTGCTTGCGCGGGCTTCTTAGAGGGGCCCCAGCATTTT. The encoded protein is CACAGFLEGPQHF.

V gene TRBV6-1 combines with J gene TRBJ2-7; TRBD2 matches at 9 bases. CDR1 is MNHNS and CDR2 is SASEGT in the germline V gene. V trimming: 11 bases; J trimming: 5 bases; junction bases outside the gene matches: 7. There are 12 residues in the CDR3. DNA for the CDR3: TGTGCCGCCGCGGGGGGGCTCAACGAGCAGTACTTC. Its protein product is CAAAGGLNEQYF.

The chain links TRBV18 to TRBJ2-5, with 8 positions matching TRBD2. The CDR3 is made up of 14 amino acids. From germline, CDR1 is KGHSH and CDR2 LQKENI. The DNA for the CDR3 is TGTGCAACGGCCGTAGCGGGGACTCAAGAGACCCAGTACTTC. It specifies CATAVAGTQETQYF.

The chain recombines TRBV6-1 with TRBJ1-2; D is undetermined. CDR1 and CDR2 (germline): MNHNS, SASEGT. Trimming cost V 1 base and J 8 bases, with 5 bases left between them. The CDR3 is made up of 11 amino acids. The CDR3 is CASSEVRGYTF. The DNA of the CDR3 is TGTGCCAGCAGTGAAGTGAGGGGCTACACCTTC.

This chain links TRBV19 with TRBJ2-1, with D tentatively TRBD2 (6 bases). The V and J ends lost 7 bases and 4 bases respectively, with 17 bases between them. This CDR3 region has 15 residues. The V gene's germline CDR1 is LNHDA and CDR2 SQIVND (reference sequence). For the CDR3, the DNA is TGTGCCAGTATGCGGACGGGGGACCCGTACAATGAGCAGTTCTTC. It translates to CASMRTGDPYNEQFF.

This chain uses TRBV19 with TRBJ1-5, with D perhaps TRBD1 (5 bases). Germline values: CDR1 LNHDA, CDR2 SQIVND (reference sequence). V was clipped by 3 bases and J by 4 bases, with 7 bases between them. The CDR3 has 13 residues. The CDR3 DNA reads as TGTGCCAGTAGTATGGCAGGGAATCAGCCCCAGCATTTT. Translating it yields CASSMAGNQPQHF.

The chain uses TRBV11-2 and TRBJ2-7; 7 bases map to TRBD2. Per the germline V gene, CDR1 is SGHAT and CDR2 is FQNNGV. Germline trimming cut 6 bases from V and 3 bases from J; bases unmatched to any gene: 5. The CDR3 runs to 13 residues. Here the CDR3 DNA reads TGTGCCAGCAGATCCGGGACTATCTACGAGCAGTACTTC. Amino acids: CASRSGTIYEQYF.

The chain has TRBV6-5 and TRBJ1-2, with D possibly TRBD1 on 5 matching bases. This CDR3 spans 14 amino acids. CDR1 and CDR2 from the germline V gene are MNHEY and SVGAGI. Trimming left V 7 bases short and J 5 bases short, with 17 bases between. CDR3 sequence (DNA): TGTGCCAGCACTCCTTCCGGGGGGGGATATGGCTACACCTTC. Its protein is CASTPSGGGYGYTF.

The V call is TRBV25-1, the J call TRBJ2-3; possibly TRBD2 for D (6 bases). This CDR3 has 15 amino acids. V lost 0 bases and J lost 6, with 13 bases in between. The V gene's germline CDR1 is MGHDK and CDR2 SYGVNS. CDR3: CASSEYAGNADTQYF. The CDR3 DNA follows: TGTGCCAGCAGTGAATATGCGGGAAACGCGGATACGCAGTATTTT.

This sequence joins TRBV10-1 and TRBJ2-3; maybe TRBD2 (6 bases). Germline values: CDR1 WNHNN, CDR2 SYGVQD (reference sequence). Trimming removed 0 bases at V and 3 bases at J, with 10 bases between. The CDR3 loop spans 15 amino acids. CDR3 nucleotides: TGCGCCAGCAGTGAGTCCGCGGGACGTACAGATACGCAGTATTTT. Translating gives CASSESAGRTDTQYF.

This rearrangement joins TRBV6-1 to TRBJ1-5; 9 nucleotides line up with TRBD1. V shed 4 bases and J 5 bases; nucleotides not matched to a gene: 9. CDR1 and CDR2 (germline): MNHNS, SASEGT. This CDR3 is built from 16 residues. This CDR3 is CASSALGQGFHQPQHF. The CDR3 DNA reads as TGTGCCAGCAGTGCCTTAGGACAGGGGTTTCATCAGCCCCAGCATTTT.

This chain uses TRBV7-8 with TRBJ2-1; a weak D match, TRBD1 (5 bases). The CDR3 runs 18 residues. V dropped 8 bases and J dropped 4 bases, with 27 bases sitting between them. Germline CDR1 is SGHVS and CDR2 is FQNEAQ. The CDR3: CASWGSNSRTPLYNEQFF. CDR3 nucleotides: TGTGCCAGCTGGGGATCCAATTCGCGGACACCACTTTACAATGAGCAGTTCTTC.

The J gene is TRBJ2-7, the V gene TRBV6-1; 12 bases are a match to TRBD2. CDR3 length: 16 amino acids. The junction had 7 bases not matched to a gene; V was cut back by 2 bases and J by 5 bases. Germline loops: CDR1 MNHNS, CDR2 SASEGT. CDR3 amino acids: CASSELLWTSGNEQYF. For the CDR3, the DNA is TGTGCCAGCAGTGAATTATTATGGACTAGCGGGAACGAGCAGTACTTC.

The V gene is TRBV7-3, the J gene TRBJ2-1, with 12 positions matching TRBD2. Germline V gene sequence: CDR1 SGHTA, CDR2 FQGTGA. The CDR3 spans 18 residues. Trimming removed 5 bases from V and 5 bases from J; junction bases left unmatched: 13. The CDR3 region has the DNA TGTGCCAGCAGCCCGAGGTGGCTAGCGGGAGGGCCCAACAATGAGCAGTTCTTC. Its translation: CASSPRWLAGGPNNEQFF.

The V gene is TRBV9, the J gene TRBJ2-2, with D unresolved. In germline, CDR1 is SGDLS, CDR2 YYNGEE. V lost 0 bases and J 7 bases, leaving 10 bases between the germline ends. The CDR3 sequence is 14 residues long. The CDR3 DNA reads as TGTGCCAGCAGCGTAGCACAGTCAATCGGGGAGCTGTTTTTT. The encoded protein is CASSVAQSIGELFF.

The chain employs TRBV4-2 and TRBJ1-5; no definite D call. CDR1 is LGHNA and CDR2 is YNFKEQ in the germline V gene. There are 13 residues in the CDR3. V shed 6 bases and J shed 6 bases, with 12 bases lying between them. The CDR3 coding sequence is TGTGCCAGCAGGGCAGGATCCGGTCAGCCCCAGCATTTT. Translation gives CASRAGSGQPQHF.

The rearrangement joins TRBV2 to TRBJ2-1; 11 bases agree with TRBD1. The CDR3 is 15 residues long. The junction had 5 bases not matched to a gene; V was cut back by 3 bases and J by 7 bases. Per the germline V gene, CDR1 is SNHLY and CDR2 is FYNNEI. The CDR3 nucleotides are TGTGCCAGCAGTGAGGGACAGGGGGTATGGAATGAGCAGTTCTTC. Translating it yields CASSEGQGVWNEQFF.